The text below deals with one TCR beta chain. Its antigen is undetermined. These data belong to a study of regulatory T cells in long-lasting Graves disease. The study's findings and limits: There were preferences for TRBV28, TRBJ1-2 and TRBJ2-5 in persistent disease.

The time point denotes: newly diagnosed GD, antithyroid drugs for less than 3 months. PBMCs were the source of the RNA used for TCR sequencing. HTBI primers from iRepertoire and Arm-PCR of CDR3 regions yielded the TCR beta libraries. A single record per CDR3 protein comes from TCRdb applying MiXCR to the multiplex PCR reads. In the table there are approximately 400,000 distinct CDR3 sequences, approximately 16% of which are singletons. Trimming at V came to 2 bases and at J to 4 bases, leaving 9 bases not matched to a gene. The CDR3 is made up of 16 amino acids. Germline CDR1 reads KGHSH; CDR2 reads LQKENI. The same sample was also used in a study of T cells in Graves' hyperthyroidism and ophthalmopathy.

The rearrangement uses TRBV18 and TRBJ1-1, with 8 bases matching TRBD1. The source is a middle-aged woman with Graves disease. Material: peripheral blood mononuclear cells (PBMCs), obtained at new diagnosis, from a patient treated with antithyroid drugs. CDR3 DNA: TGTGCCAGCTCACCAAGAAGGACAGGGAGTCGCACTGAAGCTTTCTTT. Translating gives CASSPRRTGSRTEAFF.